These 5 T cell receptor beta chains were sequenced from one sample in a study of blood T cell repertoires in COVID-19. The data were produced by immunoSEQ multiplex PCR, yet TCRdb's version contains in-frame clones alone and is incomplete. The repertoire holds about 270,000 clones, about 82% seen once, with approximately 9.6% in the top ten. Specimen: PBMCs or T cells enriched from blood (not recorded which). The receptors originated from a woman in her fifties or sixties with acute COVID-19.

The chain links TRBV4-2 to TRBJ1-2; possibly TRBD1 for D (5 bases). V was trimmed by 8 bases and J by 1 base, leaving 17 bases between them. CDR1 is LGHNA, CDR2 YNFKEQ, per germline. This CDR3 has 15 residues. The CDR3: CASPRVGPFNYGYTF. CDR3 bases: TGTGCCAGCCCCCGCGTGGGGCCGTTTAACTATGGCTACACCTTC.

The chain joins TRBV7-2 to TRBJ2-7; 11 positions match TRBD1. Germline values: CDR1 SGHTA, CDR2 FQGNSA. V lost 4 bases to trimming and J lost 2 bases; unmatched junction nucleotides: 1. CDR3 length: 14 amino acids. The CDR3 reads CASSWGQGAYEQYF. DNA for the CDR3: TGTGCCAGCAGCTGGGGACAGGGGGCCTACGAGCAGTACTTC.

The genes are TRBV5-5 and TRBJ1-5; TRBD1 aligns across 7 bases. The germline gives CDR1 SGHKS, CDR2 YYEKEE (reference sequence). With 0 bases clipped from V and 1 base from J, the junction kept 4 bases outside the gene matches. This CDR3 region has 16 residues. The CDR3 reads CASSLVAGGSNQPQHF. CDR3 DNA: TGTGCCAGCAGCTTGGTGGCAGGGGGAAGCAATCAGCCCCAGCATTTT.

The chain couples TRBV3-1 (or the pseudogene TRBV3-2) to TRBJ1-1; D is perhaps TRBD1 (5 bases). Trimming stripped 7 bases from V and 4 bases from J, with 13 bases between. CDR1 is LGHDT, CDR2 YNNKEL, per germline (reference sequence). The CDR3 has 13 amino acids. CDR3 loop: CASTGPRGTEAFF. CDR3 in DNA: TGTGCCAGCACTGGGCCAAGGGGCACTGAAGCTTTCTTT.

The V call is TRBV19, the J call TRBJ1-1; 8 nucleotides match TRBD1. Germline assignment: CDR1 LNHDA and CDR2 SQIVND (reference sequence). This CDR3 region has 16 residues. Unmatched junction bases numbered 12, after V lost 6 bases and J lost 3 bases. CDR3 nucleotide sequence: TGTGCCAGTAGCCAACGACAGGGGTGGGGCGACACTGAAGCTTTCTTT. It encodes CASSQRQGWGDTEAFF.